A selection of T cell receptor beta chains follows, all from one sample in a study of post-analysis software for immune sequencing data. In TCRdb, the PCR reads were re-called with MiXCR into one record per CDR3 protein. The sample lists roughly 540,000 distinct CDR3 sequences, under 40% occurring once. Sequences were obtained from blood. The source is a girl younger than 18 with multiple sclerosis. The conserved cysteine and the conserved F or W are not part of the CDR3 here. The order of the fields is V gene, J gene, CDR3 protein.

V gene: TRBV24-1; J gene: TRBJ2-5; CDR3 protein: ATSDIGRDKQY
V gene: TRBV5-1; J gene: TRBJ2-3; CDR3 protein: ASNPGGATDTQY
V gene: TRBV5-1; J gene: TRBJ2-5; CDR3 protein: ASSLGASGGEETQY
V gene: TRBV12-3/TRBV12-4; J gene: TRBJ2-7; CDR3 protein: ASSPLGPRNEQY
V gene: TRBV10-3; J gene: TRBJ2-3; CDR3 protein: AISESTGADRDTQY
V gene: TRBV10-3; J gene: TRBJ2-6; CDR3 protein: AIRPTSGGAGGANVLT
V gene: TRBV11-2; J gene: TRBJ2-7; CDR3 protein: ASSLSGQGYEQY
V gene: TRBV7-8; J gene: TRBJ2-7; CDR3 protein: ASMLTGVSYEQY
V gene: TRBV5-6; J gene: TRBJ1-5; CDR3 protein: ASSENGQPQH
V gene: TRBV12-3/TRBV12-4; J gene: TRBJ1-6; CDR3 protein: ASTPGRHNSPLH
V gene: TRBV2; J gene: TRBJ2-7; CDR3 protein: ASSRQGAELEQY
V gene: TRBV12-3/TRBV12-4; J gene: TRBJ1-5; CDR3 protein: ASSLVAGRGNQPQH
V gene: TRBV6-2/TRBV6-3; J gene: TRBJ2-1; CDR3 protein: ASSPSYKNEQF
V gene: TRBV5-4; J gene: TRBJ2-1; CDR3 protein: ASNSGTGLELSYNEQF
V gene: TRBV20-1; J gene: TRBJ2-2; CDR3 protein: SAPTGADTGELF
V gene: TRBV12-3/TRBV12-4; J gene: TRBJ2-3; CDR3 protein: ASSLGQGVWGGAYPDTQY
V gene: TRBV13; J gene: TRBJ1-6; CDR3 protein: ASSSGTAPTALH
V gene: TRBV20-1; J gene: TRBJ1-1; CDR3 protein: SASPGTEAF
V gene: TRBV20-1; J gene: TRBJ2-3; CDR3 protein: SAGGRGITDTQY
V gene: TRBV20-1; J gene: TRBJ2-4; CDR3 protein: SASGPGAKNIQY
V gene: TRBV2; J gene: TRBJ2-1; CDR3 protein: ARGKISSYNEQF
V gene: TRBV12-3/TRBV12-4; J gene: NA; CDR3 protein: ASSFSAGVTYEQY